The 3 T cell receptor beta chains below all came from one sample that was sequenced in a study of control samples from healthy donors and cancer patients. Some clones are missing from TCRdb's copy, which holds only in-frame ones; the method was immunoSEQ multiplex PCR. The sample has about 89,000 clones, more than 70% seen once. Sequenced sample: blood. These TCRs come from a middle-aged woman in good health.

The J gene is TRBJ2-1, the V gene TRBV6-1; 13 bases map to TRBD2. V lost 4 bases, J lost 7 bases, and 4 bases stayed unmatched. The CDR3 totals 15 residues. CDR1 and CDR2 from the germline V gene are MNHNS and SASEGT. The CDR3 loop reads CASSGGLAGANEQFF. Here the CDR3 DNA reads TGTGCCAGCAGTGGAGGACTAGCGGGGGCGAATGAGCAGTTCTTC.

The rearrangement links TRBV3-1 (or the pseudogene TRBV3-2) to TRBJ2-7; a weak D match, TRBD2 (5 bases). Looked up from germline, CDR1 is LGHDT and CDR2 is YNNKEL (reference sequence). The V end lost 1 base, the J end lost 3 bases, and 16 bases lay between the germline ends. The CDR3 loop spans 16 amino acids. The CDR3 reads CASSQGGAGRIYEQYF. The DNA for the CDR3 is TGTGCCAGCAGCCAAGGGGGAGCCGGGCGTATCTACGAGCAGTACTTC.

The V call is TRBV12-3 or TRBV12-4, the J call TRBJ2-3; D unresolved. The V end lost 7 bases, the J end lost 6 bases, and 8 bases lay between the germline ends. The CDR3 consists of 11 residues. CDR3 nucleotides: TGTGCCAGCACCTTGGGGGATACGCAGTATTTT. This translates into CASTLGDTQYF.